This TCR beta chain originates from a study of human T cells and chemical hapten exposure. Study details: Patients were given diphenylcyclopropenone on the scalp weekly across the roughly 24-week study.

Specified time point: patch test 3, about 24 weeks after DPC sensitization. As to treatment: therapeutic diphenylcyclopropenone sensitization with weekly scalp DPC. Staff drew blood before applying each patch test. The total RNA was obtained from whole blood that was not fractionated. This clonotype was recorded at least ten times. What it binds is unknown. General observations from the study: Because they had alopecia, donors may respond immunologically unlike healthy people.

Each CDR3 protein is one row after TCRdb ran MiXCR on the RACE reads. The table has roughly 89,000 distinct CDR3 sequences, approximately 10% seen once. The germline V and J ends were trimmed by 1 base and 0 bases, with 11 bases remaining between them. Germline V gives CDR1 SGHTA, CDR2 FQGNSA. The CDR3 has 16 residues. Sequences were derived from whole blood, sampled in connection with sensitization to the hapten diphenylcyclopropenone (DPC). The chain has TRBV7-2 and TRBJ2-3; no definite D call. The receptor was isolated from a woman in her twenties or thirties with alopecia areata. Some clones in this sample may be carry-over from other donors' samples. The CDR3 nucleotides are TGTGCCAGCAGCTTAGTCGCCAGTACTAGCACAGATACGCAGTATTTT. This translates into CASSLVASTSTDTQYF.